The text below deals with one TCR beta chain. The target antigen is unknown. The data derive from a study of OX40 agonist ivuxolimab in advanced cancers. Study in general: Clinicians treated patients with ivuxolimab, an agonistic anti-OX40 (CD134) antibody. Study outcomes and limitations: Partial responders receiving 0.1-3.0 mg/kg showed among the lowest clonal expansion. It was also the case that some nonresponders had low normalized T-cell clonal expansion.

Assay used: immunoSEQ multiplex PCR; TCRdb lists only in-frame clones, some missing. This sample has under 85,000 clones, with about 87% found just once. V was cut by 11 bases and J by 1 base, with 16 bases left in between. This CDR3 comprises 14 residues. The germline CDR1 and CDR2 sequences are MNHEY and SVGAGI. The sequence was collected from an adult with an advanced solid tumor such as melanoma, head and neck, liver or kidney cancer. This specimen consisted of CD4+ or CD8+ T cells sorted from blood, obtained in a trial of the OX40 agonist ivuxolimab. The chain has TRBV6-5 and TRBJ2-3, with D maybe TRBD1 (6 bases). The CDR3 spells CASQQKGGTDTQYF. Here the CDR3 DNA reads TGTGCCTCTCAACAAAAGGGGGGCACAGATACGCAGTATTTT.